Below are 24 T cell receptor beta chains sequenced from a single sample in a study of blood T cells in healthy people across ages. Then a second PCR, running roughly 6 to 11 cycles, was carried out with a sample-barcoded 5' primer and a J-beta primer mix. MiXCR, run by TCRdb on the 5' RACE reads, gives a single entry per CDR3 protein. The sample includes around 1.5 million distinct CDR3 sequences, about 31% of them seen just once. Input material: blood. These receptors were obtained from a woman aged 30 to 39 in good health.

This clonotype was counted only a few times. The chain employs TRBV5-1 and TRBJ2-7, with D possibly being TRBD1 (7 bases). The CDR3 spans 16 residues. Germline CDR1 SGHRS, CDR2 YFSETQ. V was cut by 0 bases and J by 5 bases, with 18 bases left in between. The CDR3 protein is CASSLGRGRGADEQYF. The CDR3 DNA follows: TGCGCCAGCAGCTTGGGGCGAGGCAGGGGGGCAGACGAGCAGTACTTC.

This clonotype was counted ten times or more. The gene calls are TRBV12-3 or TRBV12-4 and TRBJ2-7; maybe TRBD2 (6 bases). The CDR3 is 13 residues long. V gave up 6 bases and J gave up 3 bases, with 12 bases separating them. CDR3 in amino acids: CASSSGLIYEQYF. In DNA, the CDR3 is TGTGCCAGCAGCTCGGGACTTATCTACGAGCAGTACTTC.

The chain uses TRBV11-2 and TRBJ2-7, with TRBD1 matching over 9 bases. Trimming cost V 3 bases and J 3 bases; bases outside gene matches: 9. Germline assignment: CDR1 SGHAT and CDR2 FQNNGV. The CDR3 is made up of 16 amino acids. Here the CDR3 reads CASSFGVDRGYYEQYF. CDR3 coding DNA: TGTGCCAGCAGCTTTGGCGTGGACAGGGGATACTACGAGCAGTACTTC.

The V call is TRBV6-1, the J call TRBJ2-1; 8 nucleotides align to TRBD2. This CDR3 is built from 16 residues. CDR1 is MNHNS, CDR2 SASEGT, per germline. The ends lost 1 base at V and 7 bases at J; junction bases unmatched: 9. Here the CDR3 DNA reads TGTGCCAGCAGTGAAGGGCGGGGGGCATACCTTAATGAGCAGTTCTTC. It specifies CASSEGRGAYLNEQFF.

In its sample, this clonotype was seen many times. This chain connects TRBV4-1 to TRBJ1-2; 9 positions match TRBD1. Trimming cost V 4 bases and J 5 bases; bases outside gene matches: 14. CDR1 and CDR2 from the germline V gene are MGHRA and YSYEKL. This CDR3 is built from 17 residues. CDR3: CASSPTGWTGDGYGYTF. The CDR3 region has the DNA TGCGCCAGCAGCCCGACGGGGTGGACAGGGGATGGATATGGCTACACCTTC.

The rearrangement links TRBV28 to TRBJ2-3; 10 positions agree with TRBD2. The germline gives CDR1 MDHEN, CDR2 SYDVKM. With 8 bases clipped from V and 6 bases from J, the junction kept 14 bases outside the gene matches. The CDR3 has 16 amino acids. The CDR3 sequence is CASGTLLAGGMDTQYF. CDR3 bases: TGTGCCAGCGGTACCCTCTTAGCGGGAGGTATGGATACGCAGTATTTT.

This chain uses TRBV20-1 with TRBJ2-7; TRBD2 matches at 7 bases. The ends lost 3 bases at V and 6 bases at J; junction bases unmatched: 11. CDR1 and CDR2 from the germline V gene are DFQATT and SNEGSKA (reference sequence). The CDR3 consists of 14 residues. The CDR3 protein is CSARRAGEFSEQYF. CDR3 DNA sequence: TGCAGTGCTAGGCGGGCGGGAGAATTTAGCGAGCAGTACTTC.

This chain uses TRBV14 with TRBJ1-5; perhaps TRBD1 as D (5 bases). The CDR3 extends over 14 amino acids. The V gene's germline CDR1 is SGHDN and CDR2 FVKESK. V was shortened by 5 bases and J by 6 bases, with 14 bases between the two germline ends. CDR3 residues: CASSEAGWGQPQHF. CDR3 DNA: TGTGCCAGCAGCGAAGCAGGGTGGGGTCAGCCCCAGCATTTT.

The rearrangement joins TRBV20-1 to TRBJ2-1, with 7 bases aligning to TRBD1. The trim removed 6 bases at V and 5 bases at J, leaving 13 bases unmatched. Looked up from germline, CDR1 is DFQATT and CDR2 is SNEGSKA (reference sequence). The CDR3 sequence is 15 residues long. CDR3 bases: TGCAGTGCCCTAGGAAGGGACAGAGCAAACAATGAGCAGTTCTTC. Its protein product is CSALGRDRANNEQFF.

This clonotype was seen a few times. The chain recombines TRBV5-1 with TRBJ1-1; TRBD1 matches at 9 bases. Germline-derived CDR1 and CDR2 are SGHRS and YFSETQ. V lost 0 bases, J lost 13 bases, and 4 bases stayed unmatched. This CDR3 is built from 12 residues. Here the CDR3 reads CASSLAGQGVFF. Here the CDR3 DNA reads TGCGCCAGCAGCTTGGCGGGACAGGGAGTTTTCTTT.

This clonotype was seen a few times. The genes are TRBV7-9 and TRBJ2-5; D is perhaps TRBD1 (5 bases). Trimming left V 6 bases short and J 5 bases short, with 16 bases between. This CDR3 region has 14 residues. Germline V gene sequence: CDR1 SEHNR, CDR2 FQNEAQ (reference sequence). The CDR3 DNA follows: TGTGCCAGCAGACCTGGATTGGGGCTCGAGACCCAGTACTTC. Protein product: CASRPGLGLETQYF.

V and J are TRBV9 and TRBJ1-1, with TRBD1 matching 8 bases. Per the germline V gene, CDR1 is SGDLS and CDR2 is YYNGEE. The trim removed 0 bases at V and 3 bases at J, leaving 4 bases unmatched. CDR3 length equals 15 residues. The CDR3 here is CASSVANRGDTEAFF. The CDR3 DNA follows: TGTGCCAGCAGCGTAGCTAACAGGGGGGACACTGAAGCTTTCTTT.

The chain has TRBV27 and TRBJ2-3; D unresolved. In germline, CDR1 is MNHEY, CDR2 SMNVEV (reference sequence). Trimming left V 6 bases short and J 6 bases short, with 13 bases between. The CDR3 runs 13 residues. The CDR3 region is CASRRSRADTQYF. The CDR3 DNA is TGTGCCAGCAGACGGAGTAGGGCCGATACGCAGTATTTT.

There are a few counts of this clonotype. The CDR3, as DNA: TGTGCCAGCACTGGGGGAAAGGTATACAATGAGCAGTTCTTC. Protein sequence: CASTGGKVYNEQFF. The chain combines TRBV3-1 with TRBJ2-1, with D perhaps TRBD1 or TRBD2 (5 bases each). V was clipped by 7 bases and J by 4 bases, with 14 bases between them. CDR1 LGHDT and CDR2 YNNKEL come from the germline V gene (reference sequence). The CDR3 extends over 14 amino acids.

The chain has TRBV30 and TRBJ2-3; TRBD1 is a possible D gene (5 bases). The V gene's germline CDR1 is GTSNPN and CDR2 SVGIG (reference sequence). Deletions cut 3 bases from V and 6 bases from J, with 19 bases between. This CDR3 is 15 amino acids long. Written as DNA, the CDR3 is TGTGCCTGGAGCCCGGACAATTATCGTCCCGATACGCAGTATTTT. It specifies CAWSPDNYRPDTQYF.

This chain uses TRBV4-1 with TRBJ1-1; D not resolved. Germline CDR1 is MGHRA and CDR2 is YSYEKL. V was shortened by 6 bases and J by 0 bases, with 14 bases between the two germline ends. This CDR3 contains 15 residues. The CDR3 reads CASSRPSGMNTEAFF. CDR3 bases: TGCGCCAGCAGTCGGCCGTCGGGCATGAACACTGAAGCTTTCTTT.

V is TRBV15 and J is TRBJ2-7; D remains ambiguous. The CDR3 has 16 amino acids. Trimming took 4 bases from V and 1 from J, leaving 17 bases between them. The V gene's germline CDR1 is LNHNV and CDR2 YYDKDF (reference sequence). CDR3 amino acids: CATSIGRQVVSYEQYF. The CDR3 DNA follows: TGTGCCACCAGCATCGGTCGGCAAGTTGTATCCTACGAGCAGTACTTC.

V usage is TRBV7-6 and J usage is TRBJ2-1; D unresolved. V lost 2 bases and J lost 10, with 9 bases in between. This CDR3 has 12 residues. Per germline, CDR1 SGHVS and CDR2 FNYEAQ. The CDR3 is CASSLTMDEQFF. DNA for the CDR3: TGTGCCAGCAGCTTAACCATGGACGAGCAGTTCTTC.

In this sample, this clonotype turned up a few times. This chain links TRBV9 with TRBJ2-7; 8 bases map to TRBD2. The length of the CDR3 is 15 residues. The germline V gene has CDR1 SGDLS and CDR2 YYNGEE. V shed 4 bases and J 2 bases; nucleotides not matched to a gene: 8. The CDR3 nucleotides are TGTGCCAGCAGCCCCGGGCGGGAGGATCCCTACGAGCAGTACTTC. Its translation is CASSPGREDPYEQYF.

The chain carries TRBV7-2 and TRBJ2-1; 14 bases line up with TRBD2. CDR1 SGHTA and CDR2 FQGNSA come from the germline V gene. Trimming removed 4 bases from V and 0 bases from J; junction bases left unmatched: 8. This CDR3 has 19 residues. This CDR3 is CASSSPRTSGGSSYNEQFF. The CDR3 bases are TGTGCCAGCAGCTCCCCCCGGACTAGCGGGGGGAGCTCCTACAATGAGCAGTTCTTC.

This chain links TRBV7-9 with TRBJ2-5, with a tentative D call TRBD1 (6 bases). This CDR3 is 15 amino acids long. Germline V lookup: CDR1 SEHNR, CDR2 FQNEAQ (reference sequence). V lost 3 bases and J lost 5, with 16 bases in between. The CDR3 sequence is CASSFQGLRGETQYF. In DNA, the CDR3 is TGTGCCAGCAGCTTCCAGGGCTTAAGGGGGGAGACCCAGTACTTC.

This clonotype was counted between two and nine times. The chain has TRBV5-1 and TRBJ2-1; D gene unclear. Germline V gene data show CDR1 as SGHRS and CDR2 as YFSETQ. Trimming pared 2 bases from V and 5 bases from J, leaving 11 bases between. There are 14 residues in the CDR3. CDR3 amino acids: CASSFRAENNEQFF. The CDR3 bases are TGCGCCAGCAGCTTTCGGGCAGAGAACAATGAGCAGTTCTTC.

The genes are TRBV3-1 and TRBJ2-5, with 9 positions matching TRBD2. CDR1 and CDR2 (germline): LGHDT, YNNKEL (reference sequence). The trim removed 2 bases at V and 4 bases at J, leaving 8 bases unmatched. CDR3 size: 16 residues. CDR3 in amino acids: CASSQSLAGPSETQYF. The CDR3 nucleotides are TGTGCCAGCAGCCAAAGCCTAGCGGGGCCGTCAGAGACCCAGTACTTC.

The chain combines TRBV20-1 with TRBJ2-7; 9 bases match TRBD1. Germline lookup yields CDR1 DFQATT and CDR2 SNEGSKA (reference sequence). After removal of 5 bases from V and 2 bases from J, the junction contained 7 bases not matched to a gene. This CDR3 spans 14 amino acids. The DNA for the CDR3 is TGCAGTGCTTCAAACCGGGACAGGGCCTACGAGCAGTACTTC. Its protein product is CSASNRDRAYEQYF.